The clone carrying this TCR beta chain was detected a few times. The data stem from a study of PD-L1 blockade in urothelial cancer. The CDR3 runs 13 residues. V dropped 3 bases and J dropped 8 bases, with 10 bases sitting between them. Germline CDR1 is MDHEN and CDR2 is SYDVKM. The assay was immunoSEQ multiplex PCR, and TCRdb's table has in-frame clones only and misses some. Here the sample spans roughly 44,000 clones, roughly four fifths being singletons. V and J are TRBV28 and TRBJ1-4; tentatively, D is TRBD1 (5 bases). This specimen consisted of PBMCs, obtained around atezolizumab (anti-PD-L1) treatment. The receptor was isolated from a man aged 70 or older with urothelial cancer. For the CDR3, the DNA is TGTGCCAGCAGTTTTTCAGGGAAGGAAAAACTGTTTTTT. Amino acids: CASSFSGKEKLFF.